This T cell receptor beta chain was sequenced in a study of T cells in Graves' hyperthyroidism and ophthalmopathy. RNA transcripts yielded amplified TCR beta CDR3 regions. The HTBI primer set drove a first-round RT-PCR of the TCR CDR3. TCRdb passed the multiplex PCR reads through MiXCR, listing each CDR3 protein once. The sample records 300,000 to 350,000 distinct CDR3 sequences, roughly 20% being singletons. Study outcomes and limitations: Model-based prediction identified ophthalmopathy a median roughly six months prior to its onset.

In this sample, this clonotype turned up many times. Its antigen is not known. CDR1 is MNHEY, CDR2 SMNVEV, per germline (reference sequence). This CDR3 has 14 amino acids. V lost 5 bases, J lost 1 base, and 9 bases lay in between. Together with thyroid ultrasound, orbital computed tomography, serum thyroxine and TRAb, clinical symptoms were used for diagnoses. The source material was blood. The TCR originated in a woman between 45 and 65 years old with Graves' hyperthyroidism. The V gene is TRBV27, the J gene TRBJ1-5; the D is unclear. The CDR3 nucleotides read TGTGCCAGCAGTCCTGGACGGAGCAATCAGCCCCAGCATTTT. It is translated as CASSPGRSNQPQHF.